These 23 T cell receptor beta chains came from one sample sequenced in a study of blood T cell repertoires in COVID-19. Profiling relied on immunoSEQ multiplex PCR, and the TCRdb table lists in-frame clones only, not all of them. Of about 280,000 clones listed, about 89% are singletons. Sequenced input: peripheral blood. The receptors were sampled from a man aged 35 to 55 with acute or convalescent COVID-19.

The genes are TRBV19 and TRBJ1-2, with 12 nucleotides matching TRBD1. In germline, CDR1 is LNHDA, CDR2 SQIVND (reference sequence). V gave up 3 bases and J gave up 3 bases; unmatched junction bases: 5. There are 16 residues in the CDR3. The CDR3 DNA reads TGTGCCAGTAGTATTACTGGGACAGGGGGCGACTATGGCTACACCTTC. Its translation: CASSITGTGGDYGYTF.

The rearrangement uses TRBV9 and TRBJ2-1, with a weak D call TRBD1 (5 bases). The CDR3 is 16 amino acids. V lost 0 bases, J lost 0 bases, and 10 bases lay in between. Germline assignment: CDR1 SGDLS and CDR2 YYNGEE. CDR3: CASSVEQAASYNEQFF. In DNA, the CDR3 is TGTGCCAGCAGCGTAGAACAGGCAGCCTCCTACAATGAGCAGTTCTTC.

The count of this clone is one. The genes are TRBV28 and TRBJ2-7; 7 bases are a match to TRBD2. Germline V gene lookup returns CDR1 MDHEN and CDR2 SYDVKM. The CDR3 spans 15 residues. The V segment lost 3 bases and the J segment 5 bases; nucleotides outside the gene matches: 10. The CDR3 sequence: CASSFHQGGLNEQYF. For the CDR3, the DNA is TGTGCCAGCAGTTTCCACCAGGGAGGGCTGAACGAGCAGTACTTC. The variable domain in full, completed from reference TRBV28 and TRBJ2-7, reads DVKVTQSSRYLVKRTGEKVFLECVQDMDHENMFWYRQDPGLGLRLIYFSYDVKMKEKGDIPEGYSVSREKKERFSLILESASTNQTSMYLCASSFHQGGLNEQYFGPGTRLTVT.

The sample holds a few counts of this clone. This chain connects TRBV5-6 to TRBJ2-7; no reliable D call. CDR1 and CDR2 from the germline V gene are SGHDT and YYEEEE. V shed 4 bases and J shed 7 bases, with 12 bases lying between them. This CDR3 comprises 12 residues. CDR3 DNA: TGTGCCAGCAGCCGAACGCAGTGGGAGCAGTACTTC. This encodes CASSRTQWEQYF.

The V call is TRBV27, the J call TRBJ2-7; D perhaps matches TRBD1 (5 bases). Germline lookup yields CDR1 MNHEY and CDR2 SMNVEV (reference sequence). V was pared by 8 bases and J by 0 bases, with 14 bases between. The CDR3 consists of 14 residues. The CDR3, as DNA: TGTGCCAGCGGTACAGGTATCCCCTCCTACGAGCAGTACTTC. Translated: CASGTGIPSYEQYF.

The chain combines TRBV18 with TRBJ1-3, with a tentative D call TRBD1 (5 bases). The CDR3 consists of 13 residues. Germline V CDR1 and CDR2: KGHSH, LQKENI. Deletions cut 8 bases from V and 8 bases from J, with 16 bases between. The CDR3 spells CASRVSGMDTIYF. Written as DNA, the CDR3 is TGTGCCAGCCGCGTCTCAGGGATGGACACCATATATTTT.

The chain combines TRBV11-2 with TRBJ2-1; 8 bases line up with TRBD2. V trimming: 5 bases; J trimming: 7 bases; junction bases outside the gene matches: 13. Looked up from germline, CDR1 is SGHAT and CDR2 is FQNNGV. CDR3 length: 16 residues. CDR3 nucleotide sequence: TGTGCCAGCAGCCGTAGCGGGGCAGCGGGCTTGAATGAGCAGTTCTTC. This sequence encodes CASSRSGAAGLNEQFF.

The gene calls are TRBV7-9 and TRBJ1-5; D possibly corresponds to TRBD1 (6 bases). The CDR3 consists of 13 residues. Trimming removed 5 bases at V and 5 bases at J, with 10 bases between. The germline gives CDR1 SEHNR, CDR2 FQNEAQ (reference sequence). The CDR3 coding sequence is TGTGCCAGCAGCCAACAGGGAGATCAGCCCCAGCATTTT. Its translation: CASSQQGDQPQHF. Full variable domain (missing parts from reference TRBV7-9 and TRBJ1-5): DTGVSQNPRHKITKRGQNVTFRCDPISEHNRLYWYRQTLGQGPEFLTYFQNEAQLEKSRLLSDRFSAERPKGSFSTLEIQRTEQGDSAMYLCASSQQGDQPQHFGDGTRLSIL.

The V call is TRBV27, the J call TRBJ1-6, with 7 bases lining up with TRBD1. The junction had 3 bases not matched to a gene; V was cut back by 2 bases and J by 5 bases. Germline V gene data show CDR1 as MNHEY and CDR2 as SMNVEV (reference sequence). This CDR3 has 15 amino acids. The CDR3 DNA is TGTGCCAGCAGTTTAAGAGGGGGCAATAATTCACCCCTCCACTTT. Its translation: CASSLRGGNNSPLHF.

This chain uses TRBV2 with TRBJ2-2, with D possibly being TRBD1 (5 bases). The ends were cut back, 5 bases at V and 4 bases at J, with 11 bases in the middle. Germline CDR1 reads SNHLY; CDR2 reads FYNNEI. The CDR3 sequence is 14 residues long. CDR3 loop: CASSFQGSTGELFF. The CDR3 bases are TGTGCCAGCAGTTTCCAGGGTAGCACCGGGGAGCTGTTTTTT. Drawing the rest from reference TRBV2 and TRBJ2-2, the complete variable domain is EPEVTQTPSHQVTQMGQEVILRCVPISNHLYFYWYRQILGQKVEFLVSFYNNEISEKSEIFDDQFSVERPDGSNFTLKIRSTKLEDSAMYFCASSFQGSTGELFFGEGSRLTVL.

Note on this clone: Other DNA sequences within the sample encode an identical CDR3. The V call is TRBV3-1 (or the pseudogene TRBV3-2), the J call TRBJ1-1; 10 bases are shared with TRBD1. This CDR3 contains 13 residues. Germline-derived CDR1 and CDR2 are LGHDT and YNNKEL (reference sequence). V was pared by 3 bases and J by 8 bases, with 3 bases of the junction left unmatched. The CDR3 is CASSHLDRGEAFF. Here the CDR3 DNA reads TGTGCCAGCAGCCACCTGGACAGGGGGGAAGCTTTCTTT.

A note on this clone: At the DNA level, this CDR3 is encoded by other sequences in the same sample as well. The rearrangement uses TRBV9 and TRBJ2-1; D gene uncertain. V gave up 0 bases and J gave up 0 bases, with 7 bases separating them. Germline loops: CDR1 SGDLS, CDR2 YYNGEE. This CDR3 region has 15 residues. The CDR3 coding sequence is TGTGCCAGCAGCGTAGCAGGCAACTCCTACAATGAGCAGTTCTTC. It translates to CASSVAGNSYNEQFF.

This sequence joins TRBV5-4 and TRBJ1-2; no reliable D call. The CDR3 is 14 residues long. V dropped 6 bases and J dropped 2 bases, with 14 bases sitting between them. Looked up from germline, CDR1 is SGHNT and CDR2 is YYREEE (reference sequence). The CDR3 nucleotides are TGTGCCAGCACCCCAGGAGGAGGGAACTATGGCTACACCTTC. It specifies CASTPGGGNYGYTF.

This clone has only one observation. The genes are TRBV7-3 and TRBJ1-6; TRBD1 aligns across 9 bases. Germline CDR1 is SGHTA and CDR2 is FQGTGA. With 4 bases clipped from V and 16 bases from J, the junction kept 5 bases outside the gene matches. The CDR3 contains 12 residues. The CDR3 reads CASSSPGQGLHF. CDR3 sequence (DNA): TGTGCCAGCAGCTCACCAGGACAGGGGCTCCACTTT.

This chain uses TRBV10-1 with TRBJ1-3; D is uncertain. V was shortened by 5 bases and J by 0 bases, with 5 bases between the two germline ends. CDR1 is WNHNN, CDR2 SYGVQD, per germline (reference sequence). The CDR3 runs to 13 residues. CDR3 loop: CASSLYSGNTIYF. CDR3 nucleotides: TGCGCCAGCAGTCTGTACTCTGGAAACACCATATATTTT.

A single count supports this clone. V is TRBV12-5 and J is TRBJ1-2; possibly TRBD1 for D (5 bases). Germline CDR1 is LGHNT and CDR2 is FRNRAP. The CDR3 consists of 14 residues. V shed 0 bases and J shed 3 bases, with 8 bases lying between them. CDR3 residues: CASGLVGRDYGYTF. CDR3 DNA: TGTGCTAGTGGTTTGGTGGGCAGGGACTATGGCTACACCTTC.

This chain uses TRBV27 with TRBJ1-5; the D gene is possibly TRBD1 (5 bases). The germline CDR1 and CDR2 sequences are MNHEY and SMNVEV (reference sequence). V was shortened by 8 bases and J by 3 bases, with 23 bases between the two germline ends. This CDR3 has 17 residues. The CDR3 spells CASWNAAGLGDNQPQHF. The CDR3 DNA reads TGTGCCAGCTGGAACGCCGCAGGGTTGGGTGACAATCAGCCCCAGCATTTT.

J is TRBJ1-1 and V is TRBV5-6; D might be TRBD1 (5 bases). V gave up 0 bases and J gave up 2 bases, with 8 bases separating them. There are 14 residues in the CDR3. In germline, CDR1 is SGHDT, CDR2 YYEEEE. CDR3: CASSLGGYNTEAFF. The CDR3 DNA follows: TGTGCCAGCAGCTTGGGGGGCTATAACACTGAAGCTTTCTTT. The full variable domain, its missing parts supplied by reference TRBV5-6 and TRBJ1-1, is DAGVTQSPTHLIKTRGQQVTLRCSPKSGHDTVSWYQQALGQGPQFIFQYYEEEERQRGNFPDRFSGHQFPNYSSELNVNALLLGDSALYLCASSLGGYNTEAFFGQGTRLTVV.

The CDR3 loop is CASSERPGTEAFF. In DNA form, the CDR3 reads TGTGCCAGCAGTGAGCGGCCGGGCACTGAAGCTTTCTTT. This chain connects TRBV2 to TRBJ1-1; D gene unclear. This CDR3 spans 13 amino acids. V was clipped by 3 bases and J by 4 bases, with 9 bases between them. Germline V CDR1 and CDR2: SNHLY, FYNNEI.

Here the CDR3 reads CASSLGQGAPEQYF. Written as DNA, the CDR3 is TGTGCCAGCAGCTTGGGACAGGGGGCTCCCGAGCAGTACTTC. The chain has TRBV5-4 and TRBJ2-7, with 10 bases identical to TRBD1. V shed 0 bases, J shed 6 bases, and the junction held 3 bases outside the gene matches. CDR1 is SGHNT, CDR2 YYREEE, per germline (reference sequence). The CDR3 sequence is 14 residues long.

The V call is TRBV6-5, the J call TRBJ2-7, with a weak D call TRBD1 (5 bases). The CDR3 spans 15 residues. The V end was cut by 6 bases, the J end by 2 bases, with 17 bases between. Per the germline V gene, CDR1 is MNHEY and CDR2 is SVGAGI. CDR3 region: CASSKPGQRTYEQYF. The CDR3 bases are TGTGCCAGCAGCAAACCAGGGCAGCGCACCTACGAGCAGTACTTC.

The rearrangement joins TRBV5-5 to TRBJ1-2; D possibly corresponds to TRBD1 (6 bases). Trimming left V 7 bases short and J 2 bases short, with 15 bases between. This CDR3 comprises 14 residues. From germline, CDR1 is SGHKS and CDR2 YYEKEE (reference sequence). The CDR3 region has the DNA TGTGCCAGCTCCCGCGGGGGCGAAAACTATGGCTACACCTTC. It encodes CASSRGGENYGYTF. The whole variable domain, filled in from reference TRBV5-5 and TRBJ1-2, reads DAGVTQSPTHLIKTRGQQVTLRCSPISGHKSVSWYQQVLGQGPQFIFQYYEKEERGRGNFPDRFSARQFPNYSSELNVNALLLGDSALYLCASSRGGENYGYTFGSGTRLTVV.

This chain connects TRBV12-5 to TRBJ2-7, with D perhaps TRBD1 (5 bases). Trimming took off 3 bases at V and 5 bases at J, with 17 bases between the two ends. CDR3 length: 15 amino acids. The germline gives CDR1 LGHNT, CDR2 FRNRAP. The CDR3 region is CASGLKGNSPHEQYF. CDR3 bases: TGTGCTAGTGGTTTAAAGGGGAACAGCCCCCACGAGCAGTACTTC.